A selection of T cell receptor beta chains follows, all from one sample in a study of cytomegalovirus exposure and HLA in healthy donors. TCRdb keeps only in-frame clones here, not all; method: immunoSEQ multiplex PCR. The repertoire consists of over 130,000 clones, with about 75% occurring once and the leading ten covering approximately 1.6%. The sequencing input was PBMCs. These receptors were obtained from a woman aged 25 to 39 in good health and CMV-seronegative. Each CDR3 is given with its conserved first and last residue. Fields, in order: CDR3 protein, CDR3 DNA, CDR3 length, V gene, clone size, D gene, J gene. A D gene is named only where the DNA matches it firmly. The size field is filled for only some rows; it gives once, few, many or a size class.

CASSIDTPGLAGKDTQYF TGTGCCAGTAGTATAGATACACCGGGACTAGCGGGAAAGGATACGCAGTATTTT 18 TRBV19 . TRBD2 TRBJ2-3
CASGRGGRADGYTF TGTGCCAGCGGGAGGGGCGGCAGGGCGGATGGCTACACCTTC 14 TRBV9 . . TRBJ1-2
CASSLKRGVTDTQYF TGTGCCAGCAGTTTGAAGCGGGGAGTCACAGATACGCAGTATTTT 15 TRBV27 . TRBD2 TRBJ2-3
CASSLGQGAEKLFF TGCGCCAGCAGCTTGGGACAGGGGGCGGAAAAACTGTTTTTT 14 TRBV5-1 once TRBD1 TRBJ1-4
CASSSRARYGYTF TGTGCCAGCAGTTCCAGGGCCCGCTATGGCTACACCTTC 13 TRBV28 . . TRBJ1-2
CASSSRGGGQETQYF TGCGCCAGCAGCTCCCGGGGTGGGGGGCAAGAGACCCAGTACTTC 15 TRBV5-1 few . TRBJ2-5
CASSWGGTGSGETQYF TGTGCCAGCAGTTGGGGGGGGACAGGGTCTGGAGAGACCCAGTACTTC 16 TRBV7-9 . TRBD1 TRBJ2-5
CASSGPAGGQETQYF TGTGCCAGCAGCGGACCCGCGGGGGGACAAGAGACCCAGTACTTC 15 TRBV5-4 . TRBD2 TRBJ2-5
CASSLNHPSSYEQYF TGTGCCAGCAGCTTAAACCACCCTAGCTCCTACGAGCAGTACTTC 15 TRBV11-2 . . TRBJ2-7
CASSFVQGQGIYEQYF TGTGCCAGCAGTTTCGTACAGGGACAGGGGATTTACGAGCAGTACTTC 16 TRBV28 few TRBD1 TRBJ2-7
CASSSDTGMGETQYF TGTGCTAGCAGCTCCGACACAGGGATGGGAGAGACCCAGTACTTC 15 TRBV7-7 . . TRBJ2-5
CASSIFGGSTEAFF TGTGCCAGTAGTATATTCGGGGGGAGTACTGAAGCTTTCTTT 14 TRBV19 . . TRBJ1-1
CASSQAQGGGEQFF TGTGCCAGCAGCCAAGCCCAGGGAGGTGGGGAGCAGTTCTTC 14 TRBV14 . . TRBJ2-1
CSVDTSGREGTDTQYF TGCAGCGTTGATACTAGCGGGAGGGAAGGCACAGATACGCAGTATTTT 16 TRBV29-1 . TRBD2 TRBJ2-3
CASSPPFPVGQGENIQYF TGTGCCAGCTCACCACCTTTTCCTGTAGGACAGGGAGAAAACATTCAGTACTTC 18 TRBV18 . TRBD1 TRBJ2-4
CASSSGGAKQPQHF TGTGCCAGCAGCTCAGGGGGCGCCAAGCAGCCCCAGCATTTT 14 TRBV7-9 once TRBD1 TRBJ1-5
CASSEQGHTEAFF TGCGCCAGCAGCGAACAGGGTCACACTGAAGCTTTCTTT 13 TRBV10-2 . . TRBJ1-1
CASSVEGRVNQPQHF TGTGCCAGCAGCGTAGAAGGCAGGGTCAATCAGCCCCAGCATTTT 15 TRBV9 few . TRBJ1-5
CASSGAGGHTDTQYF TGTGCCAGCAGCGGGGCGGGGGGGCACACAGATACGCAGTATTTT 15 TRBV9 . TRBD2 TRBJ2-3
CASSAWDRVNTGELFF TGTGCCAGCAGTGCCTGGGACAGGGTTAACACCGGGGAGCTGTTTTTT 16 TRBV25-1 few TRBD1 TRBJ2-2
CASQLLTDTEAFF TGTGCCAGCCAACTTTTGACAGACACTGAAGCTTTCTTT 13 TRBV28 . . TRBJ1-1
CASSVKNSGEQYF TGTGCCAGTAGTGTGAAAAACTCCGGCGAGCAGTACTTC 13 TRBV19 . . TRBJ2-7
CASGLGQGEAFF TGTGCCAGCGGCCTAGGACAGGGGGAAGCTTTCTTT 12 TRBV7-8 . TRBD1 TRBJ1-1
CASRDPGLAGAFTDTQYF TGTGCCAGCAGGGACCCGGGACTAGCGGGAGCATTCACAGATACGCAGTATTTT 18 TRBV7-8 . TRBD2 TRBJ2-3
CASSDSGTYSEAFF TGTGCCAGCAGTGACTCGGGAACCTATTCAGAAGCTTTCTTT 14 TRBV6-1 once . TRBJ1-1
CASSLGTGGYQPQHF TGTGCCAGCAGCTTAGGGACAGGGGGCTATCAGCCCCAGCATTTT 15 TRBV7-2 . TRBD1 TRBJ1-5
CASRTGQVNNEQFF TGTGCCAGCAGGACGGGACAGGTCAACAATGAGCAGTTCTTC 14 TRBV27 . TRBD1 TRBJ2-1
CASSQDSIRLSSYNEQFF TGCGCCAGCAGCCAAGATTCGATTCGGTTGAGCTCCTACAATGAGCAGTTCTTC 18 TRBV4-1 . . TRBJ2-1
CASSPRQGDTGELFF TGTGCCAGCTCACCAAGACAGGGTGACACCGGGGAGCTGTTTTTT 15 TRBV18 once TRBD1 TRBJ2-2
CASSAQGGNQPQHF TGTGCCAGTAGTGCTCAGGGGGGCAATCAGCCCCAGCATTTT 14 TRBV19 . TRBD1 TRBJ1-5
CASSSRTSGRRTDTQYF TGTGCCAGCAGCTCCCGGACTAGCGGGAGGCGGACAGATACGCAGTATTTT 17 TRBV28 . TRBD2 TRBJ2-3
CASSEFGDRGNRGGEAFF TGCGCCAGCAGTGAATTCGGAGACAGGGGGAACCGCGGGGGTGAAGCTTTCTTT 18 TRBV10-2 . TRBD1 TRBJ1-1
CASRGTSASTDTQYF TGTGCCAGCAGAGGGACTAGCGCGAGCACAGATACGCAGTATTTT 15 TRBV6-1 . TRBD2 TRBJ2-3
CASGLRGREVQYF TGTGCCAGCGGGCTACGGGGGAGAGAGGTCCAGTACTTC 13 TRBV5-6 . . TRBJ2-5
CASSPAGYQETQYF TGTGCCAGCAGCCCAGCGGGGTATCAAGAGACCCAGTACTTC 14 TRBV7-2 . TRBD2 TRBJ2-5
CASSTHWRGGFREQFF TGTGCCAGTAGTACCCATTGGCGGGGGGGTTTCCGAGAGCAGTTCTTC 16 TRBV19 . TRBD2 TRBJ2-1
CASSPNRRHSSGNYGYTF TGTGCCAGCTCACCAAACCGCCGGCACAGCTCAGGAAACTATGGCTACACCTTC 18 TRBV18 . . TRBJ1-2
CASRRTTGQGAINYGYTF TGTGCCAGCCGCAGAACTACGGGACAGGGGGCAATTAACTATGGCTACACCTTC 18 TRBV6-4 . TRBD1 TRBJ1-2
CASRNRGDEQFF TGTGCCAGCAGGAACAGGGGCGATGAGCAGTTCTTC 12 TRBV2 . TRBD1 TRBJ2-1
CASSQLGQGDQPQHF TGTGCCAGCAGCCAATTAGGACAGGGCGATCAGCCCCAGCATTTT 15 TRBV4-2 few TRBD1 TRBJ1-5
CASKIRLAGLDTQYF TGTGCCAGTAAAATTCGACTAGCGGGATTAGATACGCAGTATTTT 15 TRBV19 . TRBD2 TRBJ2-3
CASSLTSGSVPPYEQYF TGTGCCAGCAGCTTGACTAGCGGGAGCGTACCTCCCTACGAGCAGTACTTC 17 TRBV5-4 . TRBD2 TRBJ2-7
CASSNGLVRETQYF TGTGCCAGCAGCAATGGACTAGTACGGGAGACCCAGTACTTC 14 TRBV5-5 few TRBD2 TRBJ2-5
CSVDLAEQETQYF TGCAGCGTTGACCTAGCGGAACAAGAGACCCAGTACTTC 13 TRBV29-1 . TRBD2 TRBJ2-5
CASSPGTSLINTQYF TGCGCCAGCAGTCCCGGGACTAGCCTTATTAATACGCAGTATTTT 15 TRBV5-1 few TRBD2 TRBJ2-3
CASSVQGGNTGELFF TGTGCCAGCAGTGTCCAGGGGGGAAACACCGGGGAGCTGTTTTTT 15 TRBV6-5 . . TRBJ2-2
CASSLTGYQETQYF TGTGCCAGCAGCTTGACAGGATACCAAGAGACCCAGTACTTC 14 TRBV7-8 . . TRBJ2-5
CAISPRMEEKLFF TGTGCCATCAGTCCCCGAATGGAGGAAAAACTGTTTTTT 13 TRBV10-3 . . TRBJ1-4
CASSARDFGHEQFF TGCGCCAGCAGCGCGAGGGACTTTGGACATGAGCAGTTCTTC 14 TRBV5-1 . . TRBJ2-1
CASSWESEQYF TGTGCCAGCAGCTGGGAGTCAGAGCAGTACTTC 11 TRBV5-6 . . TRBJ2-7
CAISDGGQGEAFF TGTGCCATCAGTGACGGGGGACAGGGTGAAGCTTTCTTT 13 TRBV10-3 . TRBD1 TRBJ1-1
CASTGGRQYF TGTGCCAGCACCGGGGGACGGCAGTACTTC 10 TRBV28 . . TRBJ2-7
CASNEEGGVGGELFF TGTGCCAGCAACGAAGAAGGGGGGGTAGGCGGGGAGCTGTTTTTT 15 TRBV9 . . TRBJ2-2
CASSGGQSEAFF TGTGCCAGCAGTGGCGGACAGTCTGAAGCTTTCTTT 12 TRBV2 . . TRBJ1-1
CASSFGLAGAGEQFF TGTGCCAGCAGTTTTGGGCTAGCGGGAGCGGGTGAGCAGTTCTTC 15 TRBV28 few TRBD2 TRBJ2-1